This T cell receptor beta chain was found in a study of brain T cells in children with intractable seizures. Study results and limitations: Viral specificity was inferred only from CDR3 similarity; HCMV serostatus was unknown.

Profiled with immunoSEQ multiplex PCR; TCRdb holds only in-frame clones, not every one. The sample lists approximately 41,000 clones, about nine tenths occurring once. Trimming stripped 6 bases from V and 3 bases from J, with 16 bases between. The CDR3 runs to 15 residues. Germline assignment: CDR1 SGDLS and CDR2 YYNGEE. Notes on this clone: Its specificity is unknown.

J is TRBJ2-1 and V is TRBV9; tentatively, D is TRBD2 (7 bases). The specimen comprised peripheral blood, sampled at surgery. The clonotype originates from a girl aged 2-15 years with tuberous sclerosis and intractable seizures. The CDR3 region is CASTAGADYYNEQFF. The DNA of the CDR3 is TGTGCCAGCACCGCGGGGGCGGACTACTACAATGAGCAGTTCTTC. The whole variable domain, remainder taken from reference TRBV9 and TRBJ2-1, is DSGVTQTPKHLITATGQRVTLRCSPRSGDLSVYWYQQSLDQGLQFLIQYYNGEERAKGNILERFSAQQFPDLHSELNLSSLELGDSALYFCASTAGADYYNEQFFGPGTRLTVL.